The 6 T cell receptor beta chains below were found in one sample sequenced in a study of T-cell reconstitution after alpha-beta-depleted transplantation in children. Library preparation (for TCRbeta) was performed with unique molecular identifiers. TCRdb re-called the PCR reads with MiXCR, one entry per CDR3 protein. The data contain about 640,000 distinct CDR3 sequences, roughly 17% of them seen just once; the ten biggest clones take up 0.85% to 1.3%. The sequences come from PBMCs from the stem cell graft donor, collected from the stem cell graft. These receptors came from a human donor who donated a stem cell graft to a child with acute myeloid leukemia.

This clonotype was seen at least ten times. The chain is built from TRBV20-1 and TRBJ1-3; D not resolved. Germline V gene data show CDR1 as DFQATT and CDR2 as SNEGSKA (reference sequence). The length of the CDR3 is 11 residues. With 7 bases removed from V and 1 base from J, the gap between germline ends came to 5 bases. This CDR3 reads CSGLSGNTIYF. CDR3 sequence (DNA): TGCAGTGGTCTGTCTGGAAACACCATATATTTT.

The CDR3 DNA follows: TGTGCCAGCTACTCGGGGAACACTGAAGCTTTCTTT. Translating gives CASYSGNTEAFF. J is TRBJ1-1 and V is TRBV25-1; D not resolved. V lost 8 bases and J lost 1, with 8 bases in between. The CDR3 extends over 12 amino acids. The germline gives CDR1 MGHDK, CDR2 SYGVNS.

This clonotype was observed many times. The CDR3: CASSPLGTNGYTF. The DNA of the CDR3 is TGTGCCAGCAGCCCTCTGGGGACCAATGGCTACACCTTC. This sequence joins TRBV12-3 or TRBV12-4 and TRBJ1-2; the D gene is possibly TRBD1 (5 bases). Trimming removed 6 bases at V and 6 bases at J, with 14 bases between. The CDR3 loop spans 13 amino acids.

The table lists this clonotype with many counts. V gene TRBV29-1 combines with J gene TRBJ2-5, with D tentatively TRBD2 (5 bases). Deletions cut 4 bases from V and 5 bases from J, with 14 bases between. There are 13 residues in the CDR3. Germline V gene sequence: CDR1 SQVTM, CDR2 ANQGSEA. The CDR3 is CSVGRGARETQYF. The CDR3 nucleotides read TGCAGCGTTGGTCGGGGTGCCAGGGAGACCCAGTACTTC.

This clonotype was counted a few times. The chain's CDR3 is CASSALWTQETQYF. As DNA, the CDR3 is TGCGCCAGCAGCGCCTTGTGGACGCAAGAGACCCAGTACTTC. The chain couples TRBV5-1 to TRBJ2-5; no clear D gene. The CDR3 spans 14 residues. The V gene's germline CDR1 is SGHRS and CDR2 YFSETQ. Trimming left V 4 bases short and J 2 bases short, with 12 bases between.

In this sample, this clonotype turned up many times. The chain combines TRBV20-1 with TRBJ1-5; the match to TRBD1 covers 8 bases. Germline CDR1 is DFQATT and CDR2 is SNEGSKA (reference sequence). This CDR3 comprises 13 residues. The ends lost 6 bases at V and 4 bases at J; junction bases unmatched: 5. The CDR3 protein is CSADRGVNQPQHF. The CDR3 bases are TGCAGTGCCGACAGGGGAGTAAATCAGCCCCAGCATTTT.